A single TCR beta chain is shown here with its context. The target antigen is unknown. The data stem from a study of T cells after yellow fever vaccination. Broader study findings: On re-exposure, the response was weaker but peaked faster, at day 5 versus 15. Clones that expanded after primary vaccination mostly reappeared after the booster (approximately 96% CD4, 70% to 90% CD8).

TCRdb ran MiXCR on the 5' RACE reads and lists one entry per CDR3 protein. The sample contains some 670,000 distinct CDR3 sequences, approximately 13% of which appear only once. The receptor was derived from a young man who received the YFV17D yellow fever vaccine. Here the sequenced sample was PBMCs, taken on the day of the yellow fever booster vaccination.

The DNA for the CDR3 is TGTGCCAGCAGCCGGGCCGGTGGATTGGAACTGTTTTTT. It encodes CASSRAGGLELFF. This chain connects TRBV12-3 or TRBV12-4 to TRBJ1-4; D unclear. The CDR3 has 13 residues. The V and J ends lost 6 bases and 12 bases respectively, with 17 bases between them.